This entry describes one TCR beta chain. This sample stems from a study of metastatic and nonmetastatic thyroid tumors. Each patient came to thyroid surgery without any prior treatment (of any kind). The ends lost 0 bases at V and 5 bases at J; junction bases unmatched: 5. CDR1 SGHRS and CDR2 YFSETQ come from the germline V gene. The CDR3 has 15 amino acids. With MiXCR, TCRdb called clones anew from the PCR reads. The data hold approximately 35,000 clones, with approximately 40% observed a single time. Source material: tumor tissue. The sequence derives from a female donor with papillary thyroid cancer or a benign thyroid nodule (not recorded which). Some clones in this sample may be carry-over from other donors' samples. The rearrangement joins TRBV5-1 to TRBJ2-7, with 10 positions matching TRBD2. The CDR3 is CASSLATSGVNEQYF. The CDR3 DNA is TGCGCCAGCAGCTTGGCAACTAGCGGGGTTAACGAGCAGTACTTC. The whole variable domain, remainder taken from reference TRBV5-1 and TRBJ2-7, is KAGVTQTPRYLIKTRGQQVTLSCSPISGHRSVSWYQQTPGQGLQFLFEYFSETQRNKGNFPGRFSGRQFSNSRSEMNVSTLELGDSALYLCASSLATSGVNEQYFGPGTRLTVT.